The TCR beta chain described here comes from a study of cytomegalovirus exposure and HLA in healthy donors. Overall study: The 120 validation repertoires used the same platform as the approximately 700 first-cohort repertoires (as reported by a later analysis).

Regarding this clone: Its antigen is currently unknown.

Sequencing was performed with immunoSEQ multiplex PCR; in TCRdb, only in-frame clones are kept and a portion is missing. The table includes about 360,000 clones, roughly 85% detected once. Trimming cost V 3 bases and J 7 bases, with 14 bases left between them. CDR1 is SGDLS, CDR2 YYNGEE, per germline. The CDR3 totals 14 residues. Whole-study findings and limits: The tendency of first-cohort TCR clusters to co-occur in the 100 to 150 validation repertoires emerged from a later analysis. TCR sequences were mostly rare, though some public TCRs occurred in many donors. The study labeled roughly 160 TCR beta chains cytomegalovirus-associated.

The source of this sequence is a woman aged 18-29 years in good health and CMV-seronegative. The sample comprised PBMCs. The chain has TRBV9 and TRBJ2-1; D perhaps matches TRBD2 (6 bases). CDR3 nucleotide sequence: TGTGCCAGCAGCGGGGACGGAGGGCGGAATGAGCAGTTCTTC. It encodes CASSGDGGRNEQFF.